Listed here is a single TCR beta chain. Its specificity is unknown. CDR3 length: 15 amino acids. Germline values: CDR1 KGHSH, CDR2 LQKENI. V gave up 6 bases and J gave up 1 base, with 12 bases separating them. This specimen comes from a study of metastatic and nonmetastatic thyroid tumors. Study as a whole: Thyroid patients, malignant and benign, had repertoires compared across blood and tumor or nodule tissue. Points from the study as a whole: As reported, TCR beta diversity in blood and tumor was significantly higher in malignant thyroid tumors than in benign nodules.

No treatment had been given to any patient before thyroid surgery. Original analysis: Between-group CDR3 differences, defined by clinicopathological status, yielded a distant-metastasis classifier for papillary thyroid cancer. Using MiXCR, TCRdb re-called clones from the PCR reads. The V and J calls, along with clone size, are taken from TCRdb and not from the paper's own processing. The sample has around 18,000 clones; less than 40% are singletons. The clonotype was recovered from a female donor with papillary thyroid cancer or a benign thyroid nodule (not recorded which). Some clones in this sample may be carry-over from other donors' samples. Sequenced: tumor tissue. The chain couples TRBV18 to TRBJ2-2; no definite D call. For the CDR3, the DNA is TGTGCCAGCTCCCTAGGGCCGATGAACACCGGGGAGCTGTTTTTT. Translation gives CASSLGPMNTGELFF.